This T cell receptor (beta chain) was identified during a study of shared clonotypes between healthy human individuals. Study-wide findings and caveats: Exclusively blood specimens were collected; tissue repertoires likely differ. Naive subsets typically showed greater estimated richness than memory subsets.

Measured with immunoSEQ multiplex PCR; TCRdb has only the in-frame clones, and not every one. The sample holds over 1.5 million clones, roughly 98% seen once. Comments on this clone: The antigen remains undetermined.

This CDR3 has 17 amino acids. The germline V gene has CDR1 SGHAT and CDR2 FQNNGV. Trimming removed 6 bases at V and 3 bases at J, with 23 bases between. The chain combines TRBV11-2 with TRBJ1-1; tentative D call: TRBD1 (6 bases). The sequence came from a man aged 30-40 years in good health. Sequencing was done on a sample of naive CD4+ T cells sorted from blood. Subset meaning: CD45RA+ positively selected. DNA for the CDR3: TGTGCCAGCAGACTAGGAAGGGCCACAGGGTTTTACACTGAAGCTTTCTTT. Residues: CASRLGRATGFYTEAFF.